This TCR beta chain was captured in a study of blood T cell repertoires in COVID-19. Study background: The origin of the acute and convalescent COVID-19 samples was the United States, Italy and Spain. In each case, the material was cDNA or gDNA derived from T cells, B-cell-depleted T cells, or PBMCs.

TCRdb's table, derived via immunoSEQ multiplex PCR, lists solely in-frame clones and lacks some. This table has some 400,000 clones, roughly 92% appearing once. Participants were aged about 18 to 100 years from around 25 US areas. Categorization into cohorts depended on clinical history that participants reported. The sample holds one count of this clone. The CDR3 extends over 14 amino acids. Germline CDR1 and CDR2: LNHDA and SQIVND (reference sequence). The V end was cut by 7 bases, the J end by 6 bases, with 15 bases between. This chain connects TRBV19 to TRBJ1-4; maybe TRBD1 (5 bases). The sequencing input was PBMCs or T cells enriched from blood (not recorded which). This sequence was found in a woman aged 40 to 50 who had been exposed to COVID-19. CDR3 sequence (DNA): TGTGCCAGTACCCGGGGGACCGCGGATGAAAAACTGTTTTTT. Translating it yields CASTRGTADEKLFF. Full variable domain (rest looked up from reference TRBV19 and TRBJ1-4): DGGITQSPKYLFRKEGQNVTLSCEQNLNHDAMYWYRQDPGQGLRLIYYSQIVNDFQKGDIAEGYSVSREKKESFPLTVTSAQKNPTAFYLCASTRGTADEKLFFGSGTQLSVL.